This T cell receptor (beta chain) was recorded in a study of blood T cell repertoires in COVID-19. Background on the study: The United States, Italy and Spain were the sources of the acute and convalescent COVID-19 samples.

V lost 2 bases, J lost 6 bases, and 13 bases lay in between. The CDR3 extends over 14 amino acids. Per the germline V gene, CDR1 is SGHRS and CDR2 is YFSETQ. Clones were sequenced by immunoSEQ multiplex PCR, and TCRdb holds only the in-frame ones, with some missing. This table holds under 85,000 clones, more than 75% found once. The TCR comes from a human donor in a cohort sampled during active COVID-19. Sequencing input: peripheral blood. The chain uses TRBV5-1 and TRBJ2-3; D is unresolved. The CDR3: CASSLGQTRDTQYF. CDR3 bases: TGCGCCAGCAGCTTAGGTCAAACGAGGGATACGCAGTATTTT.